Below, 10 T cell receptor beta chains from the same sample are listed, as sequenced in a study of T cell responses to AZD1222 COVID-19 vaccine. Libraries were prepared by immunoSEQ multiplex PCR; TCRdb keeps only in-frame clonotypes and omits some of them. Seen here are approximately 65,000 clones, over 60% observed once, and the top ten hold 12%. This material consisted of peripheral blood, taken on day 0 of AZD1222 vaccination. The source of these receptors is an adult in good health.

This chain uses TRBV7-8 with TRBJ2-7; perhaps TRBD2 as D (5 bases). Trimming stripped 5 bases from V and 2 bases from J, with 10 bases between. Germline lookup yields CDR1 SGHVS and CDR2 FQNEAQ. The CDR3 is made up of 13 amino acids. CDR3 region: CASSGRVPYEQYF. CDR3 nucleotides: TGTGCCAGCAGCGGGAGAGTCCCCTACGAGCAGTACTTC.

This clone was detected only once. The CDR3 bases are TGTGCCAGTAGAGGCCGGATGGGGGATGAGCAGTTCTTC. Translated, it gives CASRGRMGDEQFF. The rearrangement joins TRBV19 to TRBJ2-1; D could derive from TRBD1 or TRBD2 (5 bases each). Looked up from germline, CDR1 is LNHDA and CDR2 is SQIVND (reference sequence). The CDR3 runs to 13 residues. V dropped 6 bases and J dropped 8 bases, with 14 bases sitting between them.

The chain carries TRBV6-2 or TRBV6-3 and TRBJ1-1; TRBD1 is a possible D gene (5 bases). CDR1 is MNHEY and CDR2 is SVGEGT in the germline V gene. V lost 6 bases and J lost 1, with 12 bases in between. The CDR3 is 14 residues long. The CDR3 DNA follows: TGTGCCAGCAGCCCGGACGGACAGAACACTGAAGCTTTCTTT. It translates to CASSPDGQNTEAFF.

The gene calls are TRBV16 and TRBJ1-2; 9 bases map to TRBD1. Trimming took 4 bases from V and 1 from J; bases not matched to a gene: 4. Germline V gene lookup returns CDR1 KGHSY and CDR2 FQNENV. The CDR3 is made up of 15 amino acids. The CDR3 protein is CASSPGTGLNYGYTF. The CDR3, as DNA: TGTGCCAGCAGCCCCGGGACAGGGCTTAACTATGGCTACACCTTC.

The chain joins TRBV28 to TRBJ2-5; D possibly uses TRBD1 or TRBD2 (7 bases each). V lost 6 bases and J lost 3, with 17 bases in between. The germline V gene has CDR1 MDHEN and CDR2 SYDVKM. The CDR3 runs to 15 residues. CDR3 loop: CASRPWAGGEETQYF. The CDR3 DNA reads TGTGCCAGCAGGCCCTGGGCAGGGGGGGAAGAGACCCAGTACTTC.

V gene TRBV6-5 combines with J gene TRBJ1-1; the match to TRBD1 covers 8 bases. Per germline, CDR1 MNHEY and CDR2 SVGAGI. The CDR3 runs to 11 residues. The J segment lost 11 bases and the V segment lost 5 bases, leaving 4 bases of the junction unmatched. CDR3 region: CASSRTGWAFF. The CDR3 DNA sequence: TGTGCCAGCAGTCGGACAGGGTGGGCTTTCTTT.

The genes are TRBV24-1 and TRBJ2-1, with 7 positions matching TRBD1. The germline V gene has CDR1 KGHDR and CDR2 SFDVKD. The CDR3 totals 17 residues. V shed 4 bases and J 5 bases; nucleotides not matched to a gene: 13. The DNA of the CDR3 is TGTGCCACCAGTGACCCGAATATCCGACAGGGCAACAATGAGCAGTTCTTC. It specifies CATSDPNIRQGNNEQFF.

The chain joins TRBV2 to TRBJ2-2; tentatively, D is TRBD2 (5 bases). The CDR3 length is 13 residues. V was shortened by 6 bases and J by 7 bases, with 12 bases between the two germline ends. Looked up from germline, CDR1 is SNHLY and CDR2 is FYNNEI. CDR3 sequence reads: CASSLLRDGELFF. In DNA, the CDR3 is TGTGCCAGCAGCCTCCTGAGGGACGGGGAGCTGTTTTTT. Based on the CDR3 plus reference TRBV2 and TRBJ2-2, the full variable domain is EPEVTQTPSHQVTQMGQEVILRCVPISNHLYFYWYRQILGQKVEFLVSFYNNEISEKSEIFDDQFSVERPDGSNFTLKIRSTKLEDSAMYFCASSLLRDGELFFGEGSRLTVL.

DNA for the CDR3: TGTGCCAGTAGTGGTTCTGGACACCCAAGCACAGATACGCAGTATTTT. Its protein is CASSGSGHPSTDTQYF. The V call is TRBV19, the J call TRBJ2-3; maybe TRBD1 (5 bases). Trimming left V 5 bases short and J 0 bases short, with 15 bases between. Germline V gene sequence: CDR1 LNHDA, CDR2 SQIVND (reference sequence). The CDR3 is made up of 16 amino acids.

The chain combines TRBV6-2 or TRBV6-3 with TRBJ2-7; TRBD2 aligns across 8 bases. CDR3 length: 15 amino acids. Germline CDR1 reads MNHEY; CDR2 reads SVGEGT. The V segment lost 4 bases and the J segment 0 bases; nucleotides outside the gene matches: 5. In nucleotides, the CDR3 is TGTGCCAGCAGTTCTACTAGCGGAAACTCCTACGAGCAGTACTTC. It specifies CASSSTSGNSYEQYF.